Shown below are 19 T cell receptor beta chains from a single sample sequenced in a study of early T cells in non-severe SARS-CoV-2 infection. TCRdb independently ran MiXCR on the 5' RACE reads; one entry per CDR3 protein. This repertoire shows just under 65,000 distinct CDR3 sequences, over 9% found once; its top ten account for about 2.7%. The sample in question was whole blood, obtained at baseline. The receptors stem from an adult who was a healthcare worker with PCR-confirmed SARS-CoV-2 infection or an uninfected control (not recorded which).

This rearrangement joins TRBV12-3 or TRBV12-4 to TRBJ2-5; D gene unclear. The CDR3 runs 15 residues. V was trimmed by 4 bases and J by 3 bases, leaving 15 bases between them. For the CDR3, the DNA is TGTGCCAGCAGTTCCGACGGAGCGAGAGAAGAGACCCAGTACTTC. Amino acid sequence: CASSSDGAREETQYF.

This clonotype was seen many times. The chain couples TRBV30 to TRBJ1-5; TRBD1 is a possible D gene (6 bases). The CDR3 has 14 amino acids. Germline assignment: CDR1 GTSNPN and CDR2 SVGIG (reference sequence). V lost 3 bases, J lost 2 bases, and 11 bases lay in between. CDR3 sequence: CAWRGRGGNQPQHF. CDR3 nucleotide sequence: TGTGCCTGGAGGGGCAGGGGAGGCAATCAGCCCCAGCATTTT.

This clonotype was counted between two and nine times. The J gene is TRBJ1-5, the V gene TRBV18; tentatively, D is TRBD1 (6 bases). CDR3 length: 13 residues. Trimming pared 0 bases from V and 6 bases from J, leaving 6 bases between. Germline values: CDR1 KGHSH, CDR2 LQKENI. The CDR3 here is CASSPPGGQPQHF. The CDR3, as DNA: TGTGCCAGCTCACCACCAGGGGGTCAGCCCCAGCATTTT.

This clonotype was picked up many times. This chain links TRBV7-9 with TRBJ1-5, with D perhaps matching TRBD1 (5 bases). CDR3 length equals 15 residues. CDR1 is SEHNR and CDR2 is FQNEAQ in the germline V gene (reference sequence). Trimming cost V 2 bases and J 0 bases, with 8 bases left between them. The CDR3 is CASSLSGNSNQPQHF. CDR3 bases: TGTGCCAGCAGCTTATCAGGGAATAGCAATCAGCCCCAGCATTTT.

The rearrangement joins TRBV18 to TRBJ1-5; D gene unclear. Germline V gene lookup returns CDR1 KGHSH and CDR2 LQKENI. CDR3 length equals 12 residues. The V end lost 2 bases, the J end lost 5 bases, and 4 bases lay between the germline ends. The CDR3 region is CASSPFDQPQHF. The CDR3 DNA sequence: TGTGCCAGCTCACCATTCGATCAGCCCCAGCATTTT.

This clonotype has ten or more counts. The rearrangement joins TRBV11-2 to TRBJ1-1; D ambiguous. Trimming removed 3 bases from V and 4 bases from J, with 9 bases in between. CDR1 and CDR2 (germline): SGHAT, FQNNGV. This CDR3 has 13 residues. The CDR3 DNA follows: TGTGCCAGCAGCTTGAGTGGAAGCACTGAAGCTTTCTTT. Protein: CASSLSGSTEAFF.

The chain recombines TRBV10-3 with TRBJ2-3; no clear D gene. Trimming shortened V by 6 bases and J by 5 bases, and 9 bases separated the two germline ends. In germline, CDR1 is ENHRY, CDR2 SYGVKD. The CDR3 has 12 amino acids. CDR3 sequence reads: CAISVLGDTQYF. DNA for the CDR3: TGTGCCATCAGCGTCCTTGGAGATACGCAGTATTTT.

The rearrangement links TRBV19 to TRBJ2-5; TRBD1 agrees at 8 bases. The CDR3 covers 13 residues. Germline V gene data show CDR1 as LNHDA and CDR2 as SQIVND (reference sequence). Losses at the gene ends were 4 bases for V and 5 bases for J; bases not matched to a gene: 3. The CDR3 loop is CASSTGDRETQYF. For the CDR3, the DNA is TGTGCCAGTAGTACGGGGGACAGGGAGACCCAGTACTTC.

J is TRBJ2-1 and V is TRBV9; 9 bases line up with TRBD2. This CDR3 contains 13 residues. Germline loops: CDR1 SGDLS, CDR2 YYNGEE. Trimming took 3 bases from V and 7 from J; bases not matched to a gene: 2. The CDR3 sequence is CASSATSGNEQFF. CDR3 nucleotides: TGTGCCAGCAGCGCAACTAGCGGGAATGAGCAGTTCTTC.

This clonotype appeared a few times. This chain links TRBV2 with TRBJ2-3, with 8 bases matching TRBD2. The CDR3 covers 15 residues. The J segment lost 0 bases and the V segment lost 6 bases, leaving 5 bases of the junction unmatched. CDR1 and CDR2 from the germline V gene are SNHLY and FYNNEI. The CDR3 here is CASSLQRGSTDTQYF. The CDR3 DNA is TGTGCCAGCAGCTTACAGCGGGGGAGCACAGATACGCAGTATTTT.

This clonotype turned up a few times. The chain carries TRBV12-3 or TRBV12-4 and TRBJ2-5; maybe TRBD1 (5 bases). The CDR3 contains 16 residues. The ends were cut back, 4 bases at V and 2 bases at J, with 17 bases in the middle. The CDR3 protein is CASSSAGATLQETQYF. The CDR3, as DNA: TGTGCCAGCAGTTCCGCTGGGGCCACCTTACAAGAGACCCAGTACTTC.

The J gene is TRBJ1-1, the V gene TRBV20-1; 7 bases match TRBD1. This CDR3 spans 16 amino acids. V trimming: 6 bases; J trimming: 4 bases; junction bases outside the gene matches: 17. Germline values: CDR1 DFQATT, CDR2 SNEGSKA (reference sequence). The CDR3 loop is CSAQIPTTGPGTEAFF. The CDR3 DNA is TGCAGTGCCCAAATCCCAACGACAGGGCCGGGCACTGAAGCTTTCTTT.

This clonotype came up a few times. In DNA form, the CDR3 reads TGTGCCAGCAGCTTAAGGGACCCGTGGGGCTACACCTTC. It codes for CASSLRDPWGYTF. The chain joins TRBV7-9 to TRBJ1-2, with D possibly TRBD1 on 5 matching bases. This CDR3 has 13 residues. The germline V and J ends were trimmed by 2 bases and 8 bases, with 12 bases remaining between them. In germline, CDR1 is SEHNR, CDR2 FQNEAQ (reference sequence).

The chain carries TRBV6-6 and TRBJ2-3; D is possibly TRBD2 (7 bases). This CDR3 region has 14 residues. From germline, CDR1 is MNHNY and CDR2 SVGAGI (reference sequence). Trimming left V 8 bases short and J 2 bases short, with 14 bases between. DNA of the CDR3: TGTGCCAGCGGAGGGGGGGTCGTCACAGATACGCAGTATTTT. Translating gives CASGGGVVTDTQYF.

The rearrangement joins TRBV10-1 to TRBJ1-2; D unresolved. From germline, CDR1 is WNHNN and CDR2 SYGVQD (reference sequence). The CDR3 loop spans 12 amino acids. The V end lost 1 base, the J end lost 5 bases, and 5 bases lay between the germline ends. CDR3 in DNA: TGCGCCAGCAGTGAGTACAGATATGGCTACACCTTC. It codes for CASSEYRYGYTF.

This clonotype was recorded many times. CDR3 in DNA: TGTGCCAGCTCACCACAGGGCGCAAAACTGTTTTTT. Encoded protein: CASSPQGAKLFF. This chain joins TRBV18 and TRBJ1-4, with D hard to call. The V gene lost 1 base and the J gene lost 10 bases, with 7 bases spanning the gap. The CDR3 covers 12 residues. The germline V gene encodes CDR1 KGHSH and CDR2 LQKENI.

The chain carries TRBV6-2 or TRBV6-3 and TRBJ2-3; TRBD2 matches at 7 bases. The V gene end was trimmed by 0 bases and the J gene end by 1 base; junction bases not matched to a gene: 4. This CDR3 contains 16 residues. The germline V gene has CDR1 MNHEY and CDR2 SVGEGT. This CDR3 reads CASSYSLGGGTDTQYF. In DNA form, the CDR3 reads TGTGCCAGCAGTTACTCGCTGGGGGGGGGCACAGATACGCAGTATTTT.

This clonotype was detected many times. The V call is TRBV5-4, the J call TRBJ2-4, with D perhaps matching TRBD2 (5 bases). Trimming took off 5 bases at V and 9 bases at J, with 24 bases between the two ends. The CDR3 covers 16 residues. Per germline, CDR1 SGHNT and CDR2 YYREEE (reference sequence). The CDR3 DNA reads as TGTGCCAGCAGTCCGTCGACCGGCTCCGGAGAGGGCATTCAGTACTTC. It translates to CASSPSTGSGEGIQYF.

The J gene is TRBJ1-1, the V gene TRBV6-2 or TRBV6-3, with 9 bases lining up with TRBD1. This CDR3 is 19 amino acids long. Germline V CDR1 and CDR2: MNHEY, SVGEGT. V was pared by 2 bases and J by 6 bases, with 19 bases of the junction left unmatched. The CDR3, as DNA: TGTGCCAGCAGTTACAGGCCGGGACAGGGACGAGAGAAGCCCCCTGAAGCTTTCTTT. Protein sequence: CASSYRPGQGREKPPEAFF.